One and the same sample provided the 30 T cell receptor beta chains below, sequenced in a study of beta chain features in type 1 diabetes. What was sequenced were expressed TCRB transcripts, since all of the isolated RNA had been reverse transcribed. TCRdb keeps only in-frame clones here, not all; method: immunoSEQ multiplex PCR. The data show roughly 450,000 clones, with 11% to 15% seen just once and around 0.039% held by the top ten. Material for sequencing was naive CD4+ T cells from blood. The origin of the receptors is a man aged 25 to 45 in good health.

The table lists this clone with a few counts. J is TRBJ2-1 and V is TRBV5-1; possible D gene TRBD1, 6 bases. Trimming pared 4 bases from V and 2 bases from J, leaving 10 bases between. Germline CDR1 and CDR2: SGHRS and YFSETQ. The CDR3 has 14 residues. The CDR3 DNA sequence: TGCGCCAGCAGCAGCGGACAGCCCTACAATGAGCAGTTCTTC. This translates into CASSSGQPYNEQFF. The entire variable domain, with the rest obtained from reference TRBV5-1 and TRBJ2-1, is as follows: KAGVTQTPRYLIKTRGQQVTLSCSPISGHRSVSWYQQTPGQGLQFLFEYFSETQRNKGNFPGRFSGRQFSNSRSEMNVSTLELGDSALYLCASSSGQPYNEQFFGPGTRLTVL.

This clone was found a few times. This rearrangement joins TRBV14 to TRBJ2-1; D perhaps matches TRBD1 (6 bases). The germline V and J ends were trimmed by 3 bases and 2 bases, with 14 bases remaining between them. This CDR3 contains 16 residues. The germline gives CDR1 SGHDN, CDR2 FVKESK. The CDR3 DNA follows: TGTGCCAGCAGCCAGCGACAGGCTGGCCCCTACAATGAGCAGTTCTTC. Its translation is CASSQRQAGPYNEQFF. The full variable domain, with the rest looked up from reference TRBV14 and TRBJ2-1, is EAGVTQFPSHSVIEKGQTVTLRCDPISGHDNLYWYRRVMGKEIKFLLHFVKESKQDESGMPNNRFLAERTGGTYSTLKVQPAELEDSGVYFCASSQRQAGPYNEQFFGPGTRLTVL.

Written as DNA, the CDR3 is TGTGCCAGCTCACCCCACGGAGCTTCACCCCTCCACTTT. As protein: CASSPHGASPLHF. V usage is TRBV18 and J usage is TRBJ1-6; D not resolved. V lost 3 bases to trimming and J lost 9 bases, with 9 bases between them. CDR1 and CDR2 from the germline V gene are KGHSH and LQKENI. CDR3 size: 13 residues.

V is TRBV2 and J is TRBJ2-3; 11 bases are shared with TRBD2. CDR1 and CDR2 from the germline V gene are SNHLY and FYNNEI. V shed 7 bases and J 3 bases; nucleotides not matched to a gene: 6. This CDR3 has 15 amino acids. The CDR3 is CASIGGLAETDTQYF. As DNA, the CDR3 is TGTGCCAGCATCGGGGGACTAGCGGAAACAGATACGCAGTATTTT.

This clone was observed a handful of times. This sequence joins TRBV30 and TRBJ2-7; TRBD1 matches 9 bases. Per germline, CDR1 GTSNPN and CDR2 SVGIG (reference sequence). The CDR3 length is 16 residues. V lost 2 bases, J lost 3 bases, and 11 bases stayed unmatched. The CDR3 bases are TGTGCCTGGAGTAAAAAGGGACAGGGCGTAAACTACGAGCAGTACGTC. This translates into CAWSKKGQGVNYEQYV.

The chain joins TRBV4-3 to TRBJ2-1; 8 bases line up with TRBD2. V gave up 0 bases and J gave up 6 bases; unmatched junction bases: 1. Looked up from germline, CDR1 is LGHNA and CDR2 is YSLEER. The CDR3 runs to 14 residues. CDR3: CASSQELAGNEQFF. The CDR3 DNA reads as TGCGCCAGCAGCCAAGAGCTAGCGGGCAATGAGCAGTTCTTC.

This rearrangement joins TRBV27 to TRBJ2-5; maybe TRBD1 (6 bases). The CDR3 contains 16 residues. Per germline, CDR1 MNHEY and CDR2 SMNVEV (reference sequence). The germline V and J ends were trimmed by 0 bases and 4 bases, with 15 bases remaining between them. CDR3 loop: CASSLSPTGSPETQYF. The DNA for the CDR3 is TGTGCCAGCAGTTTATCCCCGACAGGTTCGCCAGAGACCCAGTACTTC.

This clone was counted a few times. Likely a read error: the CDR3 ends without its conserved phenylalanine or tryptophan. The DNA is left out, because the CDR3 cannot be placed on it with certainty; the CDR3 is given as TCRdb lists it. The chain combines TRBV30 with TRBJ2-7; TRBD2, the table's D call, was not compared with the DNA. Germline V gene data show CDR1 as GTSNPN and CDR2 as SVGIG (reference sequence). Counting both end residues, the CDR3 totals 8 amino acids. The CDR3 spells CAWSVTRD.

The table lists this clone with a few counts. This chain connects TRBV11-2 to TRBJ2-1, with TRBD2 as a possible D gene (6 bases). The germline V gene encodes CDR1 SGHAT and CDR2 FQNNGV. CDR3 size: 17 residues. V dropped 1 base and J dropped 0 bases, with 13 bases sitting between them. The CDR3 DNA reads TGTGCCAGCAGCTTAGTAGGGACGACTAGCTCCTACAATGAGCAGTTCTTC. It encodes CASSLVGTTSSYNEQFF.

This clone has a handful of counts. This chain uses TRBV6-1 with TRBJ1-6; D is unresolved. Germline assignment: CDR1 MNHNS and CDR2 SASEGT. Deletions cut 2 bases from V and 7 bases from J, with 3 bases between. This CDR3 comprises 12 residues. CDR3 nucleotides: TGTGCCAGCAGTGAACGGAATTCACCCCTCCACTTT. It translates to CASSERNSPLHF.

This clone showed up just a few times. The genes are TRBV2 and TRBJ2-1; a weak D match, TRBD1 (6 bases). Trimming took off 6 bases at V and 7 bases at J, with 16 bases between the two ends. Germline V lookup: CDR1 SNHLY, CDR2 FYNNEI. The CDR3 covers 14 residues. The CDR3 region is CASSQLQGPNEQFF. The CDR3 DNA reads TGTGCCAGCAGCCAATTACAGGGACCGAATGAGCAGTTCTTC.

The J gene is TRBJ1-1, the V gene TRBV4-1; weak D call: TRBD1 (5 bases). The ends were cut back, 3 bases at V and 5 bases at J, with 10 bases in the middle. This CDR3 comprises 13 residues. Germline CDR1 reads MGHRA; CDR2 reads YSYEKL. CDR3 protein: CASSQVRGTEAFF. DNA for the CDR3: TGCGCCAGCAGCCAGGTCCGGGGGACTGAAGCTTTCTTT.

This chain connects TRBV4-3 to TRBJ2-6, with a tentative D call TRBD2 (5 bases). Trimming shortened V by 4 bases and J by 4 bases, and 20 bases separated the two germline ends. The CDR3 runs to 18 residues. The germline gives CDR1 LGHNA, CDR2 YSLEER. CDR3 in DNA: TGCGCCAGCAGCCCAAAGGCCCCGCCGGGGAACGGGGCCAACGTCCTGACTTTC. It is translated as CASSPKAPPGNGANVLTF.

This clone has more than one count but fewer than ten. The V and J genes are TRBV19 and TRBJ1-1, with a tentative D call TRBD1 (5 bases). V was pared by 6 bases and J by 0 bases, with 11 bases between. Germline V CDR1 and CDR2: LNHDA, SQIVND (reference sequence). This CDR3 is 14 amino acids long. The CDR3 DNA follows: TGTGCCAGTAGCCGACAGCGCATGAACACTGAAGCTTTCTTT. Amino acid sequence: CASSRQRMNTEAFF.

The V call is TRBV7-9, the J call TRBJ2-1, with 7 nucleotides matching TRBD2. CDR3 length: 15 residues. V shed 0 bases and J 1 base; nucleotides not matched to a gene: 0. Germline CDR1 and CDR2: SEHNR and FQNEAQ (reference sequence). CDR3 region: CASSLAAGSYNEQFF. In nucleotides, the CDR3 is TGTGCCAGCAGCTTAGCAGCGGGGTCCTACAATGAGCAGTTCTTC.

Remarks on this clone: Other nucleotide sequences from this sample produce the same CDR3. The V gene is TRBV9, the J gene TRBJ2-1, with no clear D. V lost 0 bases and J 6 bases, leaving 4 bases between the germline ends. The CDR3 has 12 residues. Germline lookup yields CDR1 SGDLS and CDR2 YYNGEE. The CDR3, as DNA: TGTGCCAGCAGCGTAGCATTCAATGAGCAGTTCTTC. This codes for CASSVAFNEQFF.

This clone was found a few times. The chain has TRBV30 and TRBJ2-1, with TRBD2 as a possible D gene (5 bases). The CDR3 length is 13 residues. CDR1 GTSNPN and CDR2 SVGIG come from the germline V gene (reference sequence). The germline V and J ends were trimmed by 2 bases and 5 bases, with 10 bases remaining between them. CDR3 DNA sequence: TGTGCCTGGAGTAGACTGCGGGACAATGAGCAGTTCTTC. This codes for CAWSRLRDNEQFF.

This chain connects TRBV4-3 to TRBJ2-1; no reliable D call. Trimming removed 7 bases from V and 6 bases from J, with 19 bases in between. The CDR3 has 15 amino acids. Germline V CDR1 and CDR2: LGHNA, YSLEER. The CDR3 bases are TGCGCCAGCACCCCTACGTGGCTCCTCGGCAATGAGCAGTTCTTC. Protein: CASTPTWLLGNEQFF.

This clone was seen only a few times. The rearrangement joins TRBV20-1 to TRBJ1-1, with D hard to call. This CDR3 comprises 11 residues. V was cut by 6 bases and J by 9 bases, with 14 bases left in between. From germline, CDR1 is DFQATT and CDR2 SNEGSKA (reference sequence). CDR3 residues: CSAQGGSKAFF. CDR3 DNA: TGCAGTGCCCAAGGAGGCAGTAAAGCTTTCTTT.

This clone appeared many times. V and J are TRBV28 and TRBJ2-2; D is unclear. CDR3 length: 10 residues. Trimming cost V 7 bases and J 13 bases, with 10 bases left between them. Germline loops: CDR1 MDHEN, CDR2 SYDVKM. CDR3 sequence (DNA): TGTGCCAGCACCGATTTAGGGCTGTTTTTT. Amino acids: CASTDLGLFF.

The chain links TRBV5-1 to TRBJ2-5; possible D gene TRBD1, 5 bases. The CDR3 has 14 residues. The V end was cut by 4 bases, the J end by 5 bases, with 15 bases between. In germline, CDR1 is SGHRS, CDR2 YFSETQ. The CDR3 bases are TGCGCCAGCAGCCCCCAGGGCGTCCGTGAGACCCAGTACTTC. Translation gives CASSPQGVRETQYF.

This clone was observed a handful of times. Additional DNA sequences in this sample encode the identical CDR3. The CDR3 protein is CASSPSTDTQYF. The DNA for the CDR3 is TGTGCCAGCAGCCCAAGCACAGATACGCAGTATTTT. The rearrangement links TRBV11-2 to TRBJ2-3; no firm D call. Between the trimmed V and J ends, which lost 5 bases and 0 bases, there was a span of 3 bases. Per germline, CDR1 SGHAT and CDR2 FQNNGV. The CDR3 contains 12 residues. Full variable domain (outside the CDR3, taken from reference TRBV11-2 and TRBJ2-3): EAGVAQSPRYKIIEKRQSVAFWCNPISGHATLYWYQQILGQGPKLLIQFQNNGVVDDSQLPKDRFSAERLKGVDSTLKIQPAKLEDSAVYLCASSPSTDTQYFGPGTRLTVL.

The genes are TRBV10-1 and TRBJ2-3; D perhaps matches TRBD2 (5 bases). V was pared by 5 bases and J by 2 bases, with 11 bases between. Germline V lookup: CDR1 WNHNN, CDR2 SYGVQD (reference sequence). There are 14 residues in the CDR3. The CDR3 DNA reads TGCGCCAGCAGTCGTGGACTGGACACAGATACGCAGTATTTT. Translation gives CASSRGLDTDTQYF.

This rearrangement joins TRBV30 to TRBJ1-4; 7 bases line up with TRBD1. Germline V lookup: CDR1 GTSNPN, CDR2 SVGIG (reference sequence). The CDR3 totals 14 residues. V was clipped by 5 bases and J by 5 bases; unmatched bases: 8. For the CDR3, the DNA is TGTGCCTGGGTGAGACAGGGAAGAAATGAAAAACTGTTTTTT. Protein sequence: CAWVRQGRNEKLFF.

This sequence joins TRBV19 and TRBJ2-1; 9 nucleotides match TRBD2. This CDR3 comprises 15 residues. V dropped 8 bases and J dropped 9; count of bases not matched to a gene: 14. Germline V gene sequence: CDR1 LNHDA, CDR2 SQIVND (reference sequence). The CDR3, as DNA: TGTGCCAGTCAGGCAGTGGGGACTAGCAGGGGTGAGCAGTTCTTC. Its translation is CASQAVGTSRGEQFF.

The CDR3: CASSATGRVQETQYF. For the CDR3, the DNA is TGTGCCAGCAGCGCCACAGGGCGGGTACAAGAGACCCAGTACTTC. This rearrangement joins TRBV7-8 to TRBJ2-5, with a weak D call TRBD1 (6 bases). Germline V lookup: CDR1 SGHVS, CDR2 FQNEAQ. V was shortened by 5 bases and J by 2 bases, with 15 bases between the two germline ends. The CDR3 extends over 15 amino acids.

This chain uses TRBV7-7 with TRBJ2-5; D tentatively fits TRBD1 or TRBD2 (5 bases each). The germline gives CDR1 SSHAT, CDR2 FNYEAQ (reference sequence). The CDR3 contains 15 residues. V was trimmed by 1 base and J by 3 bases, leaving 12 bases between them. The CDR3 coding sequence is TGTGCCAGCAGCTTAGGACACCTGGGGGAAGAGACCCAGTACTTC. It codes for CASSLGHLGEETQYF.

The chain carries TRBV5-6 and TRBJ1-1; D unclear. CDR1 and CDR2 (germline): SGHDT, YYEEEE. The CDR3 loop spans 13 amino acids. The V gene lost 2 bases and the J gene lost 3 bases, with 8 bases spanning the gap. CDR3: CASSLESHTEAFF. CDR3 DNA sequence: TGTGCCAGCAGCTTAGAATCACACACTGAAGCTTTCTTT.

The chain uses TRBV4-1 and TRBJ1-1; D gene ambiguous. The CDR3 has 16 residues. Germline values: CDR1 MGHRA, CDR2 YSYEKL. Deletions cut 2 bases from V and 2 bases from J, with 15 bases between. The CDR3 reads CASSQQGTSANTEAFF. The CDR3 DNA reads TGCGCCAGCAGCCAACAAGGTACATCGGCTAACACTGAAGCTTTCTTT.

Many counts were recorded for this clone. The chain links TRBV23-1 to TRBJ2-1; 7 bases line up with TRBD2. TRBV23-1 is classed as an ORF, of uncertain function. The V and J ends lost 0 bases and 2 bases, in that order; junction bases with no gene match: 4. CDR3 length equals 16 residues. The CDR3 here is CASSQSSGGAYNEQFF. DNA of the CDR3: TGCGCCAGCAGTCAATCTTCGGGAGGAGCCTACAATGAGCAGTTCTTC.